Below, one T cell receptor beta chain is given with its context. The data were taken from a study of cytomegalovirus exposure and HLA in healthy donors. This PCR relied on a set of 60 Vbeta primers and 13 Jbeta primers. Libraries were prepared by immunoSEQ multiplex PCR; TCRdb keeps only in-frame clonotypes and omits some of them. This repertoire shows approximately 170,000 clones, around 80% found once; its top ten account for 1.5% to 1.7%. V was clipped by 3 bases and J by 0 bases, with 14 bases between them. The CDR3 consists of 16 residues. Germline-derived CDR1 and CDR2 are GTSNPN and SVGIG (reference sequence).

This chain uses TRBV30 with TRBJ2-2; tentative D call: TRBD1 (6 bases). Source material: PBMCs. This receptor was identified in a man in his forties in good health and CMV-seronegative. This CDR3 reads CAWRDRYRANTGELFF. The CDR3 DNA sequence: TGTGCCTGGAGGGATCGATACAGGGCGAACACCGGGGAGCTGTTTTTT.